This T cell receptor beta chain appears in the sequencing data of a study of blood T cell repertoires in COVID-19 (TCRdb year 2020). About the study as a whole: Samples from collaborators originated in the United States, Italy and Spain and spanned both the acute and convalescent phases of COVID-19. The prospective study material was composed of cDNA or gDNA derived from T cells, B-cell-depleted T cells, or PBMCs. Deeply sampled blood TCRbeta repertoires from subjects exposed to, actively infected with, or recovered from COVID-19 were included in the dataset. The repertoires were released in a freely available public database meant as a resource for research on the immune response to SARS-CoV-2. The samples were drawn from the first 160 participants of the ongoing ImmuneRACE study and from 950 to 1,500 subjects provided by 6 global collaborators. Sample metadata almost always included a de-identified subject ID, COVID-19 status, age in years and sex. Where HLA class I and class II types were available, the types were taken from metadata supplied by the sample provider, not from assay-based typing. The research as a whole found: Clinical and demographic metadata were provided uncurated, with the amount varying by source and participant.

TCRbeta CDR3 regions were amplified from genomic DNA using the immunoSEQ Assay, a bias-controlled multiplex PCR. Turning to the authors' computational methods: Within the assay, amplification of reference gene primers was used to estimate how many nucleated cells each sample contained. To quantify the absolute abundance of each unique TCRbeta CDR3 rearrangement, sequence reads were collapsed and filtered. For each sample, productive Simpson clonality was calculated as the square root of Simpson's diversity index over productive rearrangements. Sourced from immuneACCESS, this table was stored by TCRdb with only in-frame sequences that have V and J called. A share of the clones is absent; for the studies checked, an unresolved V gene accounts for under half, and the remainder has no known explanation. From that table come the V and J calls and clone size; the DNA was used to work out D and trimming. In this sample the table shows more than 95,000 clones, around 81% of which occur a single time. The ten largest clones take up around 4.1% of the sample.

A distance of 15 bases separates the germline ends of V and J, which lose 5 bases and 5 bases respectively. CDR1 and CDR2, per the germline V gene, are MNHEY and SVGEGT. Including the terminal cysteine and phenylalanine, the CDR3 comprises 14 residues. Only the CDR3 DNA is retained, 42 bases long and in frame from the first base. Each collaborating institution followed its own protocols to collect whole blood in K2EDTA tubes. For TCRbeta analysis, collaborators shipped samples in one of three forms: frozen whole blood, isolated PBMCs, or DNA extracted from either of those sample types. On this clone: The clone's antigen remains unknown. No clone much larger than this one lies a single base away; base qualities are absent.

Specimen: peripheral blood. This clonotype originated in a man aged 60 to 75 with acute or convalescent COVID-19. The chain employs TRBV6-2 or TRBV6-3 and TRBJ1-1, with the D gene too uncertain to name. The DNA reads as follows: TGTGCCAGCAGTCCCAGCACGTGGCGGACTGAAGCTTTCTTT. Its amino acids are CASSPSTWRTEAFF.